This TCR beta chain was documented in a study of T cells after posttransplantation cyclophosphamide. Notes on the study in general: Recipient CMV seropositivity and CMV reactivation strongly tracked TRB clonality. Later blood repertoires were often dominated by clones from the donor CD8+ memory compartment.

Sequenced by immunoSEQ multiplex PCR; TCRdb stores in-frame clones only, minus some. The sample presents about 1,800 clones, none singletons. In its sample, this clone ranks as medium-sized (0.01 to 0.1%). What it recognizes is unknown. CDR1 MNHEY and CDR2 SMNVEV come from the germline V gene (reference sequence). V was pared by 5 bases and J by 8 bases, with 3 bases of the junction left unmatched. The CDR3 has 13 amino acids. A marrow graft followed busulfan-fludarabine conditioning, with cyclophosphamide on days +3 and +4. This receptor was taken from an older female patient who received an allogeneic stem cell transplant from a related donor and was CMV-positive. Some T cells may be supplied by the graft donor. The V and J genes are TRBV27 and TRBJ1-4, with TRBD1 matching over 9 bases. This material consisted of PBMCs, taken around 35 days after allogeneic stem cell transplant with posttransplant cyclophosphamide. CDR3 protein: CASSGQGREKLFF. The DNA for the CDR3 is TGTGCCAGCAGTGGACAGGGGAGGGAAAAACTGTTTTTT.